Described below is a single T cell receptor beta chain sequence and its context. This sample was taken from a study of blood T cell repertoires in COVID-19. Per the authors' pipeline: From reference gene primer amplification, estimates of nucleated cell counts were derived. Sequenced by immunoSEQ multiplex PCR; TCRdb stores in-frame clones only, minus some. V and J calls and clone size come straight from that table; D and trimming were deduced from the DNA. The sample has about 330,000 clones, 70% to 90% seen once; the top ten hold around 6.9%. V was clipped by 4 bases and J by 11 bases; unmatched bases: 6. CDR1 and CDR2 from the germline V gene are KGHDR and SFDVKD. The CDR3 spans 13 residues.

Sequenced material: peripheral blood. The rearrangement uses TRBV24-1 and TRBJ1-4; 7 nucleotides match TRBD1. This receptor was obtained from a human donor in a cohort sampled during active COVID-19. The CDR3 sequence is CATSDNGRGKLFF. The CDR3 region has the DNA TGTGCCACCAGTGACAACGGCAGGGGGAAACTGTTTTTT.